This T cell receptor beta chain was identified in a study of cytomegalovirus exposure and HLA in healthy donors. Overall study findings and caveats: Both high specificity and high sensitivity reportedly marked the classifier's diagnosis of cytomegalovirus status. Available immune exposure information was restricted to CMV serostatus only. A later analysis linked a missense DCLRE1C variant to TCR beta V- and J-gene trimming. A later examination showed that TCR association rates differed by HLA locus, with DRB1 most and HLA-C fewest.

A remark on this clone: Its target is not known.

This PCR relied on a set of 60 Vbeta primers and 13 Jbeta primers. Using immunoSEQ multiplex PCR, the repertoire was profiled, and TCRdb retains in-frame clones only, with some absent. This repertoire includes around 150,000 clones. Germline V gene data show CDR1 as MDHEN and CDR2 as SYDVKM. CDR3 length: 18 amino acids. Between the trimmed V and J ends, which lost 5 bases and 3 bases, there was a span of 20 bases. The sample taken for sequencing was PBMCs. This sequence joins TRBV28 and TRBJ1-6; D might be TRBD1 (5 bases). This TCR was sampled from a man aged 40-50 years in good health and CMV-seronegative. In DNA form, the CDR3 reads TGTGCCAGCAGTGGAGGGATCCAGGGAGGATACTATAATTCACCCCTCCACTTT. As protein: CASSGGIQGGYYNSPLHF.